This TCR beta chain came from a study of molecular identifiers for immune sequencing clone quantification. TCRdb re-analysed the PCR reads in MiXCR, keeping a single row per CDR3 protein. Among approximately 670,000 distinct CDR3 sequences listed, 20% were seen once. Trimming left V 5 bases short and J 4 bases short, with 17 bases between. The CDR3 has 15 residues. The germline gives CDR1 SGHAT, CDR2 FQNNGV. This chain links TRBV11-2 with TRBJ1-2; tentatively, D is TRBD1 (6 bases). The TCR sequence derives from a human donor in good health. Some libraries in this study had Jurkat cell RNA spiked in. The sample comprised naive CD8+ T cells from blood, with Jurkat cell RNA spiked in. As for subset: FACS-sorted CD8+CD4-CCR7+CD45RA+ naive T cells. This CDR3 reads CASSLQPGALYGYTF. The CDR3 DNA reads as TGTGCCAGCAGCCTACAGCCGGGGGCACTCTATGGCTACACCTTC.